These 29 T cell receptor beta chains originate from one sample sequenced in a study of cytomegalovirus exposure and HLA in healthy donors. The PCR made use of 60 Vbeta and 13 Jbeta primers. The repertoire was sequenced with immunoSEQ multiplex PCR; TCRdb's copy has only in-frame clones and lacks some. The sample lists some 130,000 clones; approximately 85% were seen once. The sample consisted of PBMCs. All receptors come from a woman aged 25-40 years in good health and CMV-seropositive.

V is TRBV29-1 and J is TRBJ2-3; D not resolved. Germline values: CDR1 SQVTM, CDR2 ANQGSEA. The CDR3 totals 12 residues. V was cut by 7 bases and J by 5 bases, with 13 bases left in between. CDR3 loop: CSGAPVGDTQYF. CDR3 coding DNA: TGCAGCGGGGCACCGGTGGGAGATACGCAGTATTTT.

This clone was detected only once. The chain couples TRBV5-1 to TRBJ1-5, with no clear D. CDR3 length equals 13 residues. Germline loops: CDR1 SGHRS, CDR2 YFSETQ. Trimming took off 0 bases at V and 3 bases at J, with 4 bases between the two ends. CDR3 bases: TGCGCCAGCAGCTTGGCTCCCAATCAGCCCCAGCATTTT. Residues: CASSLAPNQPQHF.

J is TRBJ2-7 and V is TRBV7-9, with 8 bases identical to TRBD1. CDR1 is SEHNR, CDR2 FQNEAQ, per germline (reference sequence). There are 14 residues in the CDR3. Losses at the gene ends were 6 bases for V and 4 bases for J; bases not matched to a gene: 8. The CDR3: CASSLTGDIYEQYF. Written as DNA, the CDR3 is TGTGCCAGCAGTTTGACAGGGGATATTTACGAGCAGTACTTC. Variable domain in full (rest from reference TRBV7-9 and TRBJ2-7): DTGVSQNPRHKITKRGQNVTFRCDPISEHNRLYWYRQTLGQGPEFLTYFQNEAQLEKSRLLSDRFSAERPKGSFSTLEIQRTEQGDSAMYLCASSLTGDIYEQYFGPGTRLTVT.

The chain employs TRBV5-6 and TRBJ1-3, with D possibly being TRBD1 (5 bases). The CDR3 covers 15 residues. Deletions cut 3 bases from V and 0 bases from J, with 10 bases between. Germline V CDR1 and CDR2: SGHDT, YYEEEE. DNA for the CDR3: TGTGCCAGCAGCTCGACAGTTGTCTCTGGAAACACCATATATTTT. Protein product: CASSSTVVSGNTIYF. Using reference TRBV5-6 and TRBJ1-3 for the parts outside the CDR3, the full variable domain is DAGVTQSPTHLIKTRGQQVTLRCSPKSGHDTVSWYQQALGQGPQFIFQYYEEEERQRGNFPDRFSGHQFPNYSSELNVNALLLGDSALYLCASSSTVVSGNTIYFGEGSWLTVV.

The chain carries TRBV18 and TRBJ2-7, with D tentatively TRBD1 (6 bases). CDR1 KGHSH and CDR2 LQKENI come from the germline V gene. CDR3 length: 13 amino acids. Trimming took 5 bases from V and 2 from J, leaving 10 bases between them. CDR3 bases: TGTGCCAGCTCAAGGGGACAAACCTACGAGCAGTACTTC. This encodes CASSRGQTYEQYF.

The CDR3 protein is CASSAGLGDIDTQYF. In DNA, the CDR3 is TGTGCCAGCAGTGCGGGACTAGGAGATATAGATACGCAGTATTTT. This rearrangement joins TRBV28 to TRBJ2-3, with TRBD2 identical over 8 bases. The CDR3 has 15 residues. With V trimmed by 5 bases and J by 5 bases, 9 bases remained unmatched. The germline CDR1 and CDR2 sequences are MDHEN and SYDVKM.

CDR3 sequence reads: CATSRDSRQGRNEQFF. The CDR3 DNA reads as TGTGCCACCAGCAGAGATTCTCGACAGGGGAGGAATGAGCAGTTCTTC. The rearrangement joins TRBV15 to TRBJ2-1, with 8 bases that match TRBD1. V dropped 0 bases and J dropped 7; count of bases not matched to a gene: 8. The CDR3 is 16 amino acids. Germline V CDR1 and CDR2: LNHNV, YYDKDF (reference sequence). Complete variable domain (other parts from reference TRBV15 and TRBJ2-1): DAMVIQNPRYQVTQFGKPVTLSCSQTLNHNVMYWYQQKSSQAPKLLFHYYDKDFNNEADTPDNFQSRRPNTSFCFLDIRSPGLGDTAMYLCATSRDSRQGRNEQFFGPGTRLTVL.

This clone was picked up a small number of times. The chain links TRBV10-1 to TRBJ1-3; D not resolved. V lost 8 bases and J lost 4, with 6 bases in between. The CDR3 is 11 residues long. From germline, CDR1 is WNHNN and CDR2 SYGVQD (reference sequence). The CDR3 region has the DNA TGCGCCAGCTCGGGAGGAAACACCATATATTTT. This sequence encodes CASSGGNTIYF.

The sample holds a few counts of this clone. The chain recombines TRBV9 with TRBJ2-1, with 7 bases fitting TRBD2. This CDR3 is built from 14 residues. Germline V CDR1 and CDR2: SGDLS, YYNGEE. V lost 4 bases to trimming and J lost 1 base; unmatched junction nucleotides: 2. The CDR3 DNA follows: TGTGCCAGCAGCTTGGGGGGGTCCTACAATGAGCAGTTCTTC. Amino acids: CASSLGGSYNEQFF. Full variable domain (missing parts from reference TRBV9 and TRBJ2-1): DSGVTQTPKHLITATGQRVTLRCSPRSGDLSVYWYQQSLDQGLQFLIQYYNGEERAKGNILERFSAQQFPDLHSELNLSSLELGDSALYFCASSLGGSYNEQFFGPGTRLTVL.

This chain uses TRBV5-5 with TRBJ1-5; 7 bases agree with TRBD1. The CDR3 has 16 residues. The germline gives CDR1 SGHKS, CDR2 YYEKEE (reference sequence). V shed 2 bases and J 1 base; nucleotides not matched to a gene: 6. The CDR3 loop reads CASSFLQGLSNQPQHF. The CDR3 DNA reads TGTGCCAGCAGCTTTTTACAGGGGTTGAGCAATCAGCCCCAGCATTTT.

About this clone: This same CDR3 is encoded by further DNA sequences in the sample. The CDR3 loop is CASSRSEYEQYF. The CDR3 DNA reads TGTGCCAGCAGTAGAAGCGAGTACGAGCAGTACTTC. The chain has TRBV2 and TRBJ2-7; no firm D call. V gave up 5 bases and J gave up 4 bases, with 9 bases separating them. CDR1 SNHLY and CDR2 FYNNEI come from the germline V gene. The CDR3 has 12 amino acids.

The chain joins TRBV7-9 to TRBJ2-2, with 8 bases fitting TRBD2. With 11 bases clipped from V and 4 bases from J, the junction kept 9 bases outside the gene matches. The CDR3 is 14 amino acids. Germline V gives CDR1 SEHNR, CDR2 FQNEAQ (reference sequence). The chain's CDR3 is CASGGVLATGELFF. The CDR3 DNA follows: TGTGCCTCCGGGGGGGTCTTGGCCACCGGGGAGCTGTTTTTT.

The CDR3 nucleotides are TGTGCCAGCAGGACCGGGACAGGGATTTATGGCTACACCTTC. It encodes CASRTGTGIYGYTF. This chain connects TRBV28 to TRBJ1-2; the match to TRBD1 covers 9 bases. V shed 6 bases, J shed 5 bases, and the junction held 7 bases outside the gene matches. Germline V lookup: CDR1 MDHEN, CDR2 SYDVKM. The CDR3 runs 14 residues.

This rearrangement joins TRBV6-5 to TRBJ1-1; TRBD1 matches at 8 bases. V lost 6 bases, J lost 1 base, and 4 bases stayed unmatched. The CDR3 has 14 amino acids. The V gene's germline CDR1 is MNHEY and CDR2 SVGAGI. The DNA of the CDR3 is TGTGCCAGCAGCCACGGACAGGGGAACACTGAAGCTTTCTTT. Amino acid sequence: CASSHGQGNTEAFF.

V usage is TRBV9 and J usage is TRBJ2-1; 7 bases agree with TRBD2. V lost 0 bases and J lost 6; bases outside the gene matches: 9. Germline V gene sequence: CDR1 SGDLS, CDR2 YYNGEE. This CDR3 has 16 residues. The CDR3 here is CASSVGPPLAANEQFF. The DNA for the CDR3 is TGTGCCAGCAGCGTAGGACCCCCTCTAGCGGCCAATGAGCAGTTCTTC.

The chain has TRBV10-1 and TRBJ2-1; 13 bases are a match to TRBD2. The V segment lost 6 bases and the J segment 5 bases; nucleotides outside the gene matches: 4. The CDR3 sequence is 15 residues long. CDR1 is WNHNN and CDR2 is SYGVQD in the germline V gene (reference sequence). The CDR3 region is CASSAGTSGDNEQFF. Written as DNA, the CDR3 is TGCGCCAGCAGCGCCGGGACTAGCGGGGACAATGAGCAGTTCTTC.

The V and J genes are TRBV11-3 and TRBJ2-2; unclear D gene. Per germline, CDR1 SGHNT and CDR2 YENEEA. CDR3 size: 15 residues. The ends were cut back, 5 bases at V and 6 bases at J, with 16 bases in the middle. For the CDR3, the DNA is TGTGCCAGCAGCCCTCCTGAGGCCCGCTCCGGGGAGCTGTTTTTT. Translating gives CASSPPEARSGELFF.

This clone was seen a single time. The genes are TRBV5-1 and TRBJ2-2; TRBD2 is a possible D gene (6 bases). Trimming stripped 0 bases from V and 3 bases from J, with 12 bases between. CDR1 is SGHRS and CDR2 is YFSETQ in the germline V gene. The CDR3 consists of 16 residues. As DNA, the CDR3 is TGCGCCAGCAGCTTGGGACTAGGGGAGTACACCGGGGAGCTGTTTTTT. Amino acid sequence: CASSLGLGEYTGELFF.

The V call is TRBV30, the J call TRBJ2-7; 12 bases match TRBD1. There are 14 residues in the CDR3. Looked up from germline, CDR1 is GTSNPN and CDR2 is SVGIG (reference sequence). The trim removed 5 bases at V and 5 bases at J, leaving 7 bases unmatched. CDR3 residues: CAWGKGTGGNEQYF. CDR3 nucleotide sequence: TGTGCCTGGGGGAAAGGGACAGGGGGCAACGAGCAGTACTTC. The variable domain in full, with the rest retrieved from reference TRBV30 and TRBJ2-7, is SQTIHQWPATLVQPVGSPLSLECTVEGTSNPNLYWYRQAAGRGLQLLFYSVGIGQISSEVPQNLSASRPQDRQFILSSKKLLLSDSGFYLCAWGKGTGGNEQYFGPGTRLTVT.

The chain employs TRBV2 and TRBJ1-6, with TRBD1 as a possible D gene (6 bases). The CDR3 contains 17 residues. Germline V gene sequence: CDR1 SNHLY, CDR2 FYNNEI. Trimming left V 5 bases short and J 0 bases short, with 14 bases between. Here the CDR3 DNA reads TGTGCCAGCAGTACTTCCACAGGGAGCTCCTATAATTCACCCCTCCACTTT. It codes for CASSTSTGSSYNSPLHF.

The chain is built from TRBV27 and TRBJ2-3, with TRBD2 matching over 10 bases. The trim removed 5 bases at V and 4 bases at J, leaving 12 bases unmatched. The germline V gene encodes CDR1 MNHEY and CDR2 SMNVEV (reference sequence). The CDR3 runs to 17 residues. The CDR3 is CASSPLLVAGGSDTQYF. Here the CDR3 DNA reads TGTGCCAGCAGTCCCTTATTAGTAGCGGGGGGATCAGATACGCAGTATTTT.

V gene TRBV7-8 combines with J gene TRBJ2-7; 8 nucleotides line up with TRBD2. V was pared by 3 bases and J by 2 bases, with 3 bases of the junction left unmatched. There are 14 residues in the CDR3. CDR1 is SGHVS, CDR2 FQNEAQ, per germline. The CDR3 nucleotides are TGTGCCAGCAGCTTTAGCGGGGTAACCTACGAGCAGTACTTC. Translated, it gives CASSFSGVTYEQYF. The full variable domain, completed using reference TRBV7-8 and TRBJ2-7, is GAGVSQSPRYKVAKRGQDVALRCDPISGHVSLFWYQQALGQGPEFLTYFQNEAQLDKSGLPSDRFFAERPEGSVSTLKIQRTQQEDSAVYLCASSFSGVTYEQYFGPGTRLTVT.

This chain links TRBV2 with TRBJ1-4; no firm D call. Germline assignment: CDR1 SNHLY and CDR2 FYNNEI. The CDR3 has 14 amino acids. Trimming cost V 4 bases and J 8 bases, with 14 bases left between them. This chain's CDR3 is CASSGLTSGEKLFF. DNA for the CDR3: TGTGCCAGCAGTGGTCTGACTTCGGGGGAAAAACTGTTTTTT.

The chain is built from TRBV14 and TRBJ2-1; 7 positions match TRBD2. Trimming removed 5 bases from V and 4 bases from J; junction bases left unmatched: 5. CDR3 size: 14 residues. Per the germline V gene, CDR1 is SGHDN and CDR2 is FVKESK. Here the CDR3 reads CASSGLGSYNEQFF. CDR3 coding DNA: TGTGCCAGCAGCGGACTAGGTTCGTACAATGAGCAGTTCTTC.

This clone was counted only a few times. V and J are TRBV9 and TRBJ1-3, with D hard to call. The CDR3 loop spans 15 amino acids. Germline V gives CDR1 SGDLS, CDR2 YYNGEE. Trimming removed 4 bases from V and 0 bases from J, with 11 bases in between. This CDR3 is CASSYRGDSGNTIYF. The CDR3 DNA sequence: TGTGCCAGCAGCTACCGGGGTGACTCTGGAAACACCATATATTTT.

The V and J genes are TRBV9 and TRBJ2-1, with D unclear. The CDR3 spans 12 residues. The germline V gene encodes CDR1 SGDLS and CDR2 YYNGEE. With 0 bases removed from V and 6 bases from J, the gap between germline ends came to 4 bases. Here the CDR3 DNA reads TGTGCCAGCAGCGTAGGGAGCAATGAGCAGTTCTTC. Translation: CASSVGSNEQFF.

J is TRBJ1-2 and V is TRBV27, with 8 bases identical to TRBD1. With 9 bases clipped from V and 0 bases from J, the junction kept 12 bases outside the gene matches. This CDR3 comprises 16 residues. Germline V gene lookup returns CDR1 MNHEY and CDR2 SMNVEV (reference sequence). DNA of the CDR3: TGTGCCAGTTCGGACAGGGCTAATCCTGCTAACTATGGCTACACCTTC. Encoded protein: CASSDRANPANYGYTF.

The DNA of the CDR3 is TGTGCCAGCAGCATAGGGGGCATGTGGACAGATACGCAGTATTTT. Amino acids: CASSIGGMWTDTQYF. The genes are TRBV28 and TRBJ2-3, with TRBD1 matching 7 bases. The CDR3 loop spans 15 amino acids. Germline V gene data show CDR1 as MDHEN and CDR2 as SYDVKM. V lost 6 bases, J lost 3 bases, and 9 bases stayed unmatched.

This clone was picked up a small number of times. The rearrangement links TRBV4-1 to TRBJ1-6; TRBD1 is a possible D gene (5 bases). Trimming took 6 bases from V and 7 from J, leaving 13 bases between them. The CDR3 is 14 residues long. Germline CDR1 is MGHRA and CDR2 is YSYEKL. CDR3 DNA: TGCGCCAGCAGTTGGGTGGGGCGCAATTCACCCCTCCACTTT. This translates into CASSWVGRNSPLHF.